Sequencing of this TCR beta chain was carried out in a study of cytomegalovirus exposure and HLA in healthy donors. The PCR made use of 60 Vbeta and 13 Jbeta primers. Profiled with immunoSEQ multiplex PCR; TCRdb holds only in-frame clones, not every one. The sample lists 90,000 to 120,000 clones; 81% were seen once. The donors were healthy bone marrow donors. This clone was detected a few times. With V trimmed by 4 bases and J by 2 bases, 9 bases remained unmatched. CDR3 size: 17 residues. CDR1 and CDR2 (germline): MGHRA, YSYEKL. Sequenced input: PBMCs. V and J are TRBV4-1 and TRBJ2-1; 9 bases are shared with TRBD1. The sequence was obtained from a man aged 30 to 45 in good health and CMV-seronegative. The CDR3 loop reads CASSPPGQGRAYNEQFF. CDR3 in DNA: TGCGCCAGCAGCCCCCCCGGACAGGGGAGGGCCTACAATGAGCAGTTCTTC.